These 27 T cell receptor beta chains were all obtained from the same sample, sequenced in a study of T cells after posttransplantation cyclophosphamide. The method was immunoSEQ multiplex PCR; TCRdb's version includes in-frame clones alone and lacks a portion of them. The table lists 30,000 to 45,000 clones, with no singletons. Sequencing input: PBMCs. All receptors derive from a girl under 18 in good health, CMV-negative, and a related stem cell transplant donor.

The sample holds many counts of this clone. V usage is TRBV6-1 and J usage is TRBJ2-1, with 9 positions matching TRBD2. The germline CDR1 and CDR2 sequences are MNHNS and SASEGT. The CDR3 extends over 15 amino acids. J was trimmed by 9 bases and V by 2 bases; bases with no gene match: 8. The CDR3: CASSESAGGPGEQFF. In DNA form, the CDR3 reads TGTGCCAGCAGTGAATCAGCGGGGGGCCCCGGTGAGCAGTTCTTC.

This clone showed up many times. CDR3: CASRTGGSYEQYF. The CDR3 DNA is TGTGCCAGCAGGACGGGCGGGAGTTACGAGCAGTACTTC. V is TRBV7-9 and J is TRBJ2-7; 7 bases line up with TRBD2. This CDR3 has 13 amino acids. Trimming cost V 6 bases and J 4 bases; bases outside gene matches: 6. Germline CDR1 SEHNR, CDR2 FQNEAQ (reference sequence).

This clone occurred a few times. One junction end does not reproduce the germline sequence, and a read error may be involved. This rearrangement joins TRBV7-3 to TRBJ2-3; TRBD2 matches at 7 bases. The CDR3 is made up of 15 amino acids. Germline V gene sequence: CDR1 SGHTA, CDR2 FQGTGA. The CDR3 spells CVSSTSGAYTDTQYF. In DNA, the CDR3 is TGTGTCAGCAGCACCAGCGGGGCATACACAGATACGCAGTATTTT. Filled out from reference TRBV7-3 and TRBJ2-3, the complete variable domain reads GAGVSQTPSNKVTEKGKYVELRCDPISGHTALYWYRQSLGQGPEFLIYFQGTGAADDSGLPNDRFFAVRPEGSVSTLKIQRTERGDSAVYLCVSSTSGAYTDTQYFGPGTRLTVL.

This clone was detected a few times. The chain recombines TRBV4-1 with TRBJ2-1, with D possibly being TRBD2 (5 bases). The ends were cut back, 4 bases at V and 9 bases at J, with 13 bases in the middle. From germline, CDR1 is MGHRA and CDR2 YSYEKL. This CDR3 spans 13 amino acids. CDR3: CASSPPRAAEQFF. The CDR3 DNA reads as TGCGCCAGCAGCCCCCCGCGGGCCGCTGAGCAGTTCTTC.

This clone was counted at least ten times. The V call is TRBV4-3, the J call TRBJ2-7; 7 bases line up with TRBD2. This CDR3 comprises 16 residues. Germline values: CDR1 LGHNA, CDR2 YSLEER. Unmatched junction bases numbered 5, after V lost 0 bases and J lost 0 bases. The CDR3 protein is CASSQDWREGSYEQYF. In nucleotides, the CDR3 is TGCGCCAGCAGCCAAGATTGGAGGGAGGGCTCCTACGAGCAGTACTTC.

This clone occurred many times. The chain couples TRBV10-2 to TRBJ2-3; D is perhaps TRBD1 (6 bases). In germline, CDR1 is WSHSY, CDR2 SAAADI. V shed 7 bases and J shed 3 bases, with 23 bases lying between them. CDR3 length: 17 residues. The CDR3 DNA follows: TGCGCCAGCACAAGGGGCAGGGGCCCTTCTGGAACAGATACGCAGTATTTT. As protein: CASTRGRGPSGTDTQYF.

Many counts were recorded for this clone. The chain has TRBV4-2 and TRBJ2-1; TRBD2 aligns across 10 bases. This CDR3 has 16 amino acids. Germline-derived CDR1 and CDR2 are LGHNA and YNFKEQ. J was trimmed by 8 bases and V by 0 bases; bases with no gene match: 7. CDR3 amino acids: CASSQELAGGSDEQFF. The CDR3, as DNA: TGTGCCAGCAGCCAAGAATTAGCGGGAGGATCCGATGAGCAGTTCTTC.

V is TRBV7-3 and J is TRBJ1-2; D is possibly TRBD1 (5 bases). Germline lookup yields CDR1 SGHTA and CDR2 FQGTGA. Trimming pared 5 bases from V and 4 bases from J, leaving 11 bases between. This CDR3 is 13 amino acids long. Here the CDR3 reads CASSPDKSYGYTF. The CDR3 DNA sequence: TGTGCCAGCAGCCCGGACAAGAGCTATGGCTACACCTTC.

Many counts were recorded for this clone. The chain couples TRBV19 to TRBJ1-1, with 9 nucleotides matching TRBD1. The V gene end was trimmed by 6 bases and the J gene end by 0 bases; junction bases not matched to a gene: 8. Germline V gene sequence: CDR1 LNHDA, CDR2 SQIVND (reference sequence). The CDR3 contains 16 residues. The CDR3 DNA reads TGTGCCAGTAGCAATCACGGACAGGGGTTGAACACTGAAGCTTTCTTT. Encoded protein: CASSNHGQGLNTEAFF.

This clone showed up many times. This chain joins TRBV6-1 and TRBJ1-2; D uncertain. The ends were cut back, 0 bases at V and 5 bases at J, with 13 bases in the middle. Germline V gene sequence: CDR1 MNHNS, CDR2 SASEGT. There are 15 residues in the CDR3. The CDR3 reads CASSEANGVTYGYTF. The CDR3 coding sequence is TGTGCCAGCAGTGAAGCCAACGGGGTTACATATGGCTACACCTTC.

J is TRBJ2-7 and V is TRBV5-6; 7 bases are a match to TRBD1. The germline V gene encodes CDR1 SGHDT and CDR2 YYEEEE. V gave up 4 bases and J gave up 3 bases; unmatched junction bases: 10. CDR3 length equals 15 residues. The CDR3, as DNA: TGTGCCAGCAGCCGCACTATCGGACAGGTCTACGAGCAGTACTTC. Encoded protein: CASSRTIGQVYEQYF.

There are many counts of this clone. The V and J genes are TRBV5-6 and TRBJ1-2, with D perhaps TRBD1 (5 bases). The V end was cut by 5 bases, the J end by 4 bases, with 24 bases between. Germline CDR1 SGHDT, CDR2 YYEEEE. The CDR3 loop spans 17 amino acids. The DNA for the CDR3 is TGTGCCAGCAGGGGAGGGGCAGGCCCCGCCTGGGGCTATGGCTACACCTTC. Translating it yields CASRGGAGPAWGYGYTF.

This chain joins TRBV15 and TRBJ2-3; D is unclear. Trimming stripped 4 bases from V and 4 bases from J, with 9 bases between. Germline-derived CDR1 and CDR2 are LNHNV and YYDKDF (reference sequence). The CDR3 has 13 amino acids. CDR3 nucleotides: TGTGCCACCAGCATCTTCCTCGCAGATACGCAGTATTTT. This codes for CATSIFLADTQYF.

This clone was counted only a few times. The chain couples TRBV7-6 to TRBJ2-7, with TRBD2 matching over 7 bases. Germline V lookup: CDR1 SGHVS, CDR2 FNYEAQ. J lost 7 bases, V lost 2 bases, and 11 bases had no gene match. The CDR3 runs 15 residues. The CDR3, as DNA: TGTGCCAGCAGCTTAATGGGGACCGGGGGGACGGAGCAGTACTTC. Translating gives CASSLMGTGGTEQYF.

This clone was counted ten times or more. J is TRBJ1-1 and V is TRBV19, with a possible D match to TRBD1 (5 bases). Trimming took 3 bases from V and 2 from J, leaving 13 bases between them. The CDR3 length is 15 residues. Per germline, CDR1 LNHDA and CDR2 SQIVND (reference sequence). For the CDR3, the DNA is TGTGCCAGTAGTATGCTAGGGGCCTCAAACACTGAAGCTTTCTTT. It translates to CASSMLGASNTEAFF. The whole variable domain, remainder taken from reference TRBV19 and TRBJ1-1, is DGGITQSPKYLFRKEGQNVTLSCEQNLNHDAMYWYRQDPGQGLRLIYYSQIVNDFQKGDIAEGYSVSREKKESFPLTVTSAQKNPTAFYLCASSMLGASNTEAFFGQGTRLTVV.

V is TRBV6-6 and J is TRBJ2-7; tentative D call: TRBD1 (6 bases). The CDR3 has 14 amino acids. V was pared by 7 bases and J by 4 bases, with 17 bases between. Germline V CDR1 and CDR2: MNHNY, SVGAGI (reference sequence). The chain's CDR3 is CASTQTDRMYEQYF. CDR3 DNA sequence: TGTGCCAGCACCCAGACCGACAGGATGTACGAGCAGTACTTC.

The chain is built from TRBV18 and TRBJ2-5, with a weak D call TRBD1 (6 bases). This CDR3 contains 15 residues. Trimming stripped 4 bases from V and 5 bases from J, with 17 bases between. Germline V lookup: CDR1 KGHSH, CDR2 LQKENI. This chain's CDR3 is CASSQGRGQYETQYF. Here the CDR3 DNA reads TGTGCCAGCTCACAGGGCCGAGGACAGTATGAGACCCAGTACTTC. Full variable domain (rest looked up from reference TRBV18 and TRBJ2-5): NAGVMQNPRHLVRRRGQEARLRCSPMKGHSHVYWYRQLPEEGLKFMVYLQKENIIDESGMPKERFSAEFPKEGPSILRIQQVVRGDSAAYFCASSQGRGQYETQYFGPGTRLLVL.

This clone has a count of ten or more. The genes are TRBV7-9 and TRBJ2-3; 8 bases match TRBD2. The CDR3 loop spans 16 amino acids. V shed 2 bases, J shed 0 bases, and the junction held 4 bases outside the gene matches. In germline, CDR1 is SEHNR, CDR2 FQNEAQ (reference sequence). The CDR3 here is CASSLRAGGSTDTQYF. In nucleotides, the CDR3 is TGTGCCAGCAGCTTAAGGGCGGGGGGTAGCACAGATACGCAGTATTTT.

This clone was counted a few times. The rearrangement uses TRBV9 and TRBJ2-6; possible D gene TRBD1, 5 bases. The CDR3 runs 16 residues. CDR1 and CDR2 from the germline V gene are SGDLS and YYNGEE. V was cut by 0 bases and J by 0 bases, with 7 bases left in between. The CDR3 nucleotides are TGTGCCAGCAGCGTAGGACAGCGCTCTGGGGCCAACGTCCTGACTTTC. This codes for CASSVGQRSGANVLTF.

The V call is TRBV5-4, the J call TRBJ2-7; perhaps TRBD1 as D (6 bases). Germline lookup yields CDR1 SGHNT and CDR2 YYREEE (reference sequence). The V gene lost 3 bases and the J gene lost 2 bases, with 15 bases spanning the gap. The CDR3 covers 15 residues. CDR3 residues: CASSSKTGITYEQYF. In nucleotides, the CDR3 is TGTGCCAGCAGCTCTAAAACAGGGATCACCTACGAGCAGTACTTC.

This clone came up a few times. The V and J genes are TRBV30 and TRBJ2-2; 12 bases are a match to TRBD2. The CDR3 has 17 amino acids. Germline values: CDR1 GTSNPN, CDR2 SVGIG (reference sequence). The ends lost 8 bases at V and 1 base at J; junction bases unmatched: 11. CDR3 in DNA: TGTGCCAGTTACGCCGGGACTAGCGGGCGGAACACCGGGGAGCTGTTTTTT. Protein product: CASYAGTSGRNTGELFF.

The J gene is TRBJ1-1, the V gene TRBV28, with D hard to call. CDR3 length equals 12 residues. The V end was cut by 5 bases, the J end by 7 bases, with 11 bases between. The germline V gene has CDR1 MDHEN and CDR2 SYDVKM. The CDR3 protein is CASSLKRGEAFF. CDR3 in DNA: TGTGCCAGCAGTCTCAAACGGGGTGAAGCTTTCTTT.

This clone was seen ten or more times. The J gene is TRBJ1-3, the V gene TRBV29-1; TRBD1 is a possible D gene (6 bases). The CDR3 totals 15 residues. V gave up 2 bases and J gave up 2 bases, with 13 bases separating them. The germline V gene has CDR1 SQVTM and CDR2 ANQGSEA. The CDR3 sequence is CSVEKGRGPGNTIYF. DNA of the CDR3: TGCAGCGTTGAAAAAGGCAGGGGACCTGGAAACACCATATATTTT.

The V call is TRBV18, the J call TRBJ2-5; 8 nucleotides align to TRBD2. J gave up 2 bases and V 6 bases, and 5 bases lay outside the gene matches. Germline lookup yields CDR1 KGHSH and CDR2 LQKENI. The CDR3 runs 14 residues. The CDR3 spells CASSWASGQETQYF. CDR3 bases: TGTGCCAGCTCGTGGGCTAGCGGGCAAGAGACCCAGTACTTC.

This clone was observed at least ten times. The genes are TRBV28 and TRBJ2-7, with 7 nucleotides matching TRBD2. V was pared by 5 bases and J by 4 bases, with 8 bases of the junction left unmatched. The CDR3 runs to 14 residues. Germline V gene lookup returns CDR1 MDHEN and CDR2 SYDVKM. The CDR3 protein is CASSKFGGFYEQYF. The CDR3, as DNA: TGTGCCAGCAGTAAGTTCGGGGGGTTTTACGAGCAGTACTTC.

V gene TRBV6-5 combines with J gene TRBJ2-5; 8 bases map to TRBD1. There are 13 residues in the CDR3. Unmatched junction bases numbered 5, after V lost 6 bases and J lost 5 bases. Looked up from germline, CDR1 is MNHEY and CDR2 is SVGAGI. The CDR3 DNA reads as TGTGCCAGCAGGTCGACAGGGGTGGAGACCCAGTACTTC. The encoded protein is CASRSTGVETQYF.

The table lists this clone with many counts. The chain is built from TRBV4-3 and TRBJ1-2, with 8 bases identical to TRBD1. CDR1 is LGHNA and CDR2 is YSLEER in the germline V gene. The CDR3 runs to 16 residues. V lost 0 bases and J lost 5; bases outside the gene matches: 8. The CDR3 DNA reads as TGCGCCAGCAGCCAAGAAAGCACAGGGGGAGAGTATGGCTACACCTTC. Protein product: CASSQESTGGEYGYTF.